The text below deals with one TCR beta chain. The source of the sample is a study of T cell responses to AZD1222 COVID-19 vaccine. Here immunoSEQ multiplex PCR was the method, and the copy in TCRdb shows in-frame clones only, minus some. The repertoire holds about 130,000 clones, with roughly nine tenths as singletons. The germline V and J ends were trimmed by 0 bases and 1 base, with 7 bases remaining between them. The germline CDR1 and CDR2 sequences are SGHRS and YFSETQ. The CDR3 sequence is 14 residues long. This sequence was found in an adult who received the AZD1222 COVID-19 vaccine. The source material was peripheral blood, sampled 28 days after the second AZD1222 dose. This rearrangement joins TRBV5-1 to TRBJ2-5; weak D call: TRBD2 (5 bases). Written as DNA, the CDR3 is TGCGCCAGCAGCTTGGCGGGGTTCCAAGAGACCCAGTACTTC. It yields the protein CASSLAGFQETQYF.